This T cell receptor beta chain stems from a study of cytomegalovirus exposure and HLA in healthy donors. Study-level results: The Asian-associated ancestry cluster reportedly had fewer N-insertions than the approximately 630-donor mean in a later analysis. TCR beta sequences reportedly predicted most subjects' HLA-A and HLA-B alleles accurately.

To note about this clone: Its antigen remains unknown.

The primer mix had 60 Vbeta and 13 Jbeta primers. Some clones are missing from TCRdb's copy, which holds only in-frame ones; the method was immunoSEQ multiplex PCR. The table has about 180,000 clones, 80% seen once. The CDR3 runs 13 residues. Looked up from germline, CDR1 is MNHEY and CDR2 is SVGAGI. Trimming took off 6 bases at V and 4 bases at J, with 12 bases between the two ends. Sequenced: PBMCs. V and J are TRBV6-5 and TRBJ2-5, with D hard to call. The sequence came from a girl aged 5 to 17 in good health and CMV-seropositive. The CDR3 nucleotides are TGTGCCAGCAGGGAGCCTTTCGGAGAGACCCAGTACTTC. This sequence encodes CASREPFGETQYF.